This T cell receptor (beta chain) is drawn from a study of T cells in Graves' hyperthyroidism and ophthalmopathy. Study-level background: Peripheral blood was taken when the disease was first diagnosed, before any treatment began.

Findings and caveats of the study: Stable hyperthyroidism was separated from ophthalmopathy by a model based on 13 V-J features.

Clinicians diagnosed patients from clinical symptoms, serum thyroxine and TRAb, thyroid ultrasound and orbital computed tomography. Amplified regions were TCR beta CDR3 sequences from RNA transcripts. The HTBI set primed first-round TCR CDR3 RT-PCR. Via MiXCR, TCRdb re-called the multiplex PCR reads, giving one row per CDR3 protein. The sample records over 350,000 distinct CDR3 sequences, around 15% being singletons. This CDR3 has 14 amino acids. Trimming stripped 6 bases from V and 2 bases from J, with 14 bases between. Germline lookup yields CDR1 SGHAT and CDR2 FQDESV (reference sequence). Many counts were recorded for this clonotype. Its target is not known.

The chain joins TRBV11-1 to TRBJ2-7, with D tentatively TRBD2 (6 bases). This receptor was identified in a man aged 50 to 59 with Graves' ophthalmopathy. The sequencing input was blood. The DNA for the CDR3 is TGTGCCAGCAGTCGGGCGGGGTCCACCTACGAGCAGTACTTC. The encoded protein is CASSRAGSTYEQYF.